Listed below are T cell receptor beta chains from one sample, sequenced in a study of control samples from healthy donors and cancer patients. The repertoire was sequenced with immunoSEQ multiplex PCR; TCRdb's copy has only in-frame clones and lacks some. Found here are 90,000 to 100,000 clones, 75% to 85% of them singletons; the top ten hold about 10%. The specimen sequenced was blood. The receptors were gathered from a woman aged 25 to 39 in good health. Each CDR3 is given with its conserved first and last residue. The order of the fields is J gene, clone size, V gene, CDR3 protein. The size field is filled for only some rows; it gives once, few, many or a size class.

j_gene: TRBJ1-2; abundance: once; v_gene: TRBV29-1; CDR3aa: CSVAGGAGGYTF
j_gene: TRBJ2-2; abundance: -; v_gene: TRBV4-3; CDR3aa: CASSEENRGTGELFF
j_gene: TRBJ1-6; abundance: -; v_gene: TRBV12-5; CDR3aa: CASGLVRGSSYNSPLHF
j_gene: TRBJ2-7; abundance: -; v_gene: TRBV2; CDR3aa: CASIKRGAEQYF
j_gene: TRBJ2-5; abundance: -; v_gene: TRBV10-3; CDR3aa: CAISWLAEETQYF
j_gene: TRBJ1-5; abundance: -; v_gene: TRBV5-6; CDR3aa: CASSLYRGQQNQPQHF
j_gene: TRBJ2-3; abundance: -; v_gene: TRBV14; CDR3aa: CASKGLNTDTQYF
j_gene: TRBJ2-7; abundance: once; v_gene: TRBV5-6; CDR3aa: CASSDRYEQYF
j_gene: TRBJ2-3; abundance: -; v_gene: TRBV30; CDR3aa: CAWSVTPLAGSTDTQYF
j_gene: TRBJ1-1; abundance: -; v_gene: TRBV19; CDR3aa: CASTEWGANTEAFF
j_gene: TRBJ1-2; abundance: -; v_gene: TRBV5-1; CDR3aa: CASSPQPTTVQGGYTF
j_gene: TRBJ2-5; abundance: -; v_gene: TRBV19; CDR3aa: CARAGGVQETQYF
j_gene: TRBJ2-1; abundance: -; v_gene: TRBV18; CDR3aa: CASSPGAPGGNEQFF
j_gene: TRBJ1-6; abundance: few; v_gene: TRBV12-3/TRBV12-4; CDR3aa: CASSSRQGSALHF
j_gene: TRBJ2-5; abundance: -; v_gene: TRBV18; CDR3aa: CASSPGGLETQYF
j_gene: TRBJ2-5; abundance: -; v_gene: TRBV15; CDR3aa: CATSRDSGETQYF
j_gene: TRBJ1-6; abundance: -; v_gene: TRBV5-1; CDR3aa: CASSVGQGAESPLHF
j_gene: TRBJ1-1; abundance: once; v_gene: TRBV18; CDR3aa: CASSPGQNTEAFF
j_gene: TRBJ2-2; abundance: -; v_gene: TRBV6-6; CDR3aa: CASSPGTGAGTGELFF
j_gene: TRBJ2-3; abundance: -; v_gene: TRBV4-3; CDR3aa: CASSQQGASGGITDTQYF
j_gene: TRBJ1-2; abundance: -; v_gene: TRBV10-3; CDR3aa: CAITPYIDYGYTF
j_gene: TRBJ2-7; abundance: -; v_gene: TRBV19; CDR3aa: CASSDGSRAAEQYF
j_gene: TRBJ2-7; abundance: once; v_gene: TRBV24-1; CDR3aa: CATSGSDRVDEQYF
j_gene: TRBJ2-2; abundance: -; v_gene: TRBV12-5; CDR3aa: CASGLPNPSNTGELFF
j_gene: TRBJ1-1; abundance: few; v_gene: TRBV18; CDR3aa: CASSPGGNGNTEAFF
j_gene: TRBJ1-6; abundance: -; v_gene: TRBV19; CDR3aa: CASHYTSRQHSYNSPLHF
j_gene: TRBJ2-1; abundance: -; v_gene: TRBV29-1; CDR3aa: CSVRNEEQFF
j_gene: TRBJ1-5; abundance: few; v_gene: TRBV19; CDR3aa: CASGTGNQPQHF
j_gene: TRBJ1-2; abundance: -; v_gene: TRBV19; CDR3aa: CASSITSNYGYTF
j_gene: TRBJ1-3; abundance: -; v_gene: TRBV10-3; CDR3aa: CAMSQNTIYF